The source of this T cell receptor (beta chain) is a study of cytomegalovirus exposure and HLA in healthy donors (dated by TCRdb to 2015 to 2018). The study in broad terms: An earlier analysis of 587 of the donors reported about 250 Gb of sequence data and 117 million unique TCR beta sequences from some 180 million T cells. The T cell repertoires of several hundred subjects were profiled by immunosequencing and related to cytomegalovirus serostatus. A handful of DR-DQ haplotypes were handled as single units for association and clustering because linkage in the cohort was strong. To study patterns of TCR occurrence, a later analysis re-analyzed previously published TCR beta repertoires from 600 to 750 donors and added high-resolution HLA genotyping. Rather than drawing on any new phenotypic data, the later analysis identified candidate immune exposures from TCR beta sequences and the way those sequences occurred across donors. The genetic ancestry cluster associated with self-reported Caucasian donors included about 84% of the 350 to 500 genotyped donors. Class I and class II HLA loci were covered by the typing at four-digit resolution. To decide whether each TCR beta V gene segment behaved as functional or pseudogenic, an earlier analysis of approximately 600 of the donors relied on high-throughput TCR beta sequencing. The number of typed donors differed by locus: about 620-630 for A, B, C, DRB1 and DQB1; some 500 for DQA1; 606 for DPA1; and about 450 for DPB1. A separate validation cohort of approximately 130 different subjects was used in addition to the approximately 700-subject first cohort. Across approximately 420 genotyped donors of the cohort, an average of about 240,000 unique TCR beta nucleotide sequences per donor were sequenced, and roughly a sixth of those sequences were non-productive. To predict cytomegalovirus infection status, the study brought together high-throughput TCR immunosequencing, statistical association of individual TCRs with disease status, and machine learning. An early release covering 500 to 750 HLA-typed donors comprised approximately 300 gigabases of sequencing data and around 86 million unique TCR sequences. Every repertoire in the discovery cohort had been generated on one and the same sequencing platform. Alongside the repertoire data, information on donor age, sex, ethnicity and CMV serostatus was compiled. A later genetic analysis took genome-wide SNP genotypes for about 55% of the 666 donors and used that subset as a discovery cohort. The aim of the study was to test whether cataloging public T cell receptors could identify signatures of past pathogen exposure. What the authors observed across the whole study: A few of the identified cytomegalovirus-associated TCR beta chains were confirmed in vitro to be specific for cytomegalovirus antigens. According to a later analysis, most CMV-associated TCR beta chains appeared to be HLA-restricted, and the HLA associations seemed to be driven largely by CMV exposure. At a false discovery rate of 0.05, a later analysis linked 15,000 to 20,000 TCR beta sequences to specific HLA alleles. Some IMGT-functional V segments, including TRBV6-2 and TRBV6-3, could not be distinguished by the 87-base-pair reads and were therefore excluded. V-gene and J-gene trimming of TCR beta chains was associated with a missense DCLRE1C variant in a later genetic analysis, and the association was replicated in an independent cohort. According to a later analysis, parvovirus B19, influenza, CMV and Epstein-Barr virus appeared linked to several top co-occurrence clusters. In an earlier analysis of some 500 of the donors, most TCR beta V segments appeared in productive rearrangements about 87% or about 30% of the time, broadly matching IMGT annotations. According to the authors, the approach could potentially be generalized to other disease states and immunological phenotypes. The classifier was reported to diagnose cytomegalovirus status with high specificity and sensitivity in both the original cohort and the validation cohort. Across donors, most TCR sequences were observed very rarely, whereas some public TCRs were present in many individuals. This cohort had only TCR beta chains sequenced, and the lack of alpha or paired-chain data limited which features could be detected. A cluster of highly shared sequence variants was judged likely to represent a technical artifact of the sequencing pipeline. Compared with the approximately 600-donor mean, donors in an Asian-associated ancestry cluster had fewer N-insertions in productive TCRs, according to a later genetic analysis. A further reported finding was that TCR beta sequences accurately predicted the HLA-A and HLA-B alleles for most subjects in the first cohort. Roughly uniform sequencing depth across donors was assumed in presence/absence analyses, although this assumption may not hold. The study listed 150 to 200 TCR beta chains as associated with cytomegalovirus. HLA typing was unavailable for some donors at each locus, so association tests used only the typed subset. Seventeen rarely observed V segments, including chromosome 9 orphons, were excluded from the earlier analysis of about 500 of the donors because counts were too low. According to a later analysis, TCR association rates differed among HLA loci, with DRB1 alleles showing the most associated TCRs and HLA-C alleles showing the fewest. Linkage disequilibrium might explain the correlated functional status among segregating V segments, but an unknown experimental factor could not be excluded. Assigning TCR associations to individual alleles was difficult when HLA alleles, especially DR and DQ, strongly co-occurred. For the cohort, immune exposure information was limited to CMV serostatus. In a later analysis, HLA-associated TCR beta chains were found to be more clonally expanded and to have lower generation probabilities than equally common non-associated chains.

A remark on this clone: What antigen it recognizes has not been identified. There are no base qualities to consult, and no much larger clone falls within one base.

In total, just over 650 healthy bone marrow donors made up the cohort. At the time of sampling, all cohort members were nominally healthy, though unrecorded immune exposures were likely present. The donor tested CMV seropositive and was one of the 289 seropositive cohort members. A peripheral blood sample was provided by each donor, and peripheral blood mononuclear cells were used for TCR beta sequencing. Genomic DNA extraction from the blood cell samples was performed with the Qiagen DNeasy Blood Extraction Kit. Trimming costs V 1 base and J 5 bases, and their ends lie 9 bases apart. The CDR3, from cysteine to phenylalanine, totals 13 residues. Here the CDR3 DNA is all that survives: 39 bases in frame from base 1. For CDR1 and CDR2, the germline V gene lists SGHRS and YFSETQ. Library preparation used the immunoSEQ multiplex PCR assay. The multiplex PCR relied on a mix of 60 forward primers for TCR Vbeta segments and 13 reverse primers for TCR Jbeta segments. The CDR3 region of rearranged TCR beta genes was amplified from genomic DNA by a multiplex PCR assay. The Illumina HiSeq System was used to sequence the amplified TCR beta libraries as 87-base-pair reads. The published analysis was carried out like this. A later analysis counted tens of millions of unique TCR beta chains across the 690 or so repertoires, and some 11 million of these chains were shared by at least two donors. Raw reads were error-corrected and collapsed into unique sequences by a nearest-neighbor algorithm in which closely related sequences were merged to remove PCR and sequencing errors. CDR3 sequences were aligned to IMGT reference sequences to assign V, D and J gene segments. For a sequence to be retained, at least a six-nucleotide match to both a V gene segment and a J gene segment was required. Rearrangements were classified as productive when the CDR3 lacked stop codons and remained in frame with V and J, and all other rearrangements were classified as non-productive. CDR3 was defined by IMGT convention, running from the second conserved V-encoded cysteine to the conserved J-encoded phenylalanine. In an earlier analysis of roughly 580 of the donors, sequences lacking an unambiguous match to a single V gene segment were excluded. In an earlier analysis of around 600 of the donors, V segments were called functional above 56.7% productive rearrangements and were called segregating when the between-donor standard deviation exceeded 5%. To diagnose cytomegalovirus status from the catalog of TCR beta chain sequences, a statistical classification framework was built. A later analysis assigned V and J genes by comparing TCR nucleotide sequences with IMGT/GENE-DB human TR gene sequences. A later analysis assigned CDR3 sequences and most-parsimonious VDJ recombination scenarios with the TCRdist pipeline. In a later analysis, every TCR beta chain was defined by the combination of its CDR3 amino acid sequence and its V-gene family, and reads without a unique V-gene family were dropped. In a later analysis, 450 to 600 highly shared, low-generation-probability nucleotide sequences were removed to address suspected cross-contamination and a sequencing artifact. In a later analysis, a clonal expansion index was calculated for each public chain from normalized within-repertoire ranks of inferred template counts. Generation probabilities in a later analysis came from a VDJ recombination model fitted to out-of-frame rearrangements, and those results were checked against IGoR. Hypergeometric tests were used in a later analysis to score TCR-TCR, TCR-HLA and TCR-CMV co-occurrence, with a repertoire-size bias correction applied to the TCR pairs. In a later analysis, false discovery rates were estimated by permuting HLA or CMV assignments 20 times. In a later analysis, co-occurring TCRs were grouped with DBSCAN, and TCRdist sequence similarity was added when clustering was performed within HLA-allele-positive subsets. Co-occurrence clustering excluded repertoires with fewer than 30,000 or more than 120,000 public chains, plus five with anomalous nucleotide sharing. The table was pulled from immuneACCESS by TCRdb, which kept in-frame rearrangements only. Such tables lose some clones; where checked, under half of the loss comes from unresolved V genes, and the rest has no known cause. V and J calls and clone size are those listed in that table; D and trimming were worked out from the DNA. The sample table contains about 170,000 clones; only one count was recorded for around 78% of them. The ten largest clones capture approximately 2% of the sample.

The source material was PBMCs. This TCR was sampled from a woman aged 30 to 39 in good health and CMV-seropositive. The chain is made from TRBV5-1 and TRBJ2-5, with a weak D call of TRBD1 (6 bases match). The DNA reads as follows: TGCGCCAGCAGCTTGTACAGGGAGGAGACCCAGTACTTC. Its translation is CASSLYREETQYF. The CDR3, completed at both ends by the reference TRBV5-1 and TRBJ2-5 genes, gives the full variable domain KAGVTQTPRYLIKTRGQQVTLSCSPISGHRSVSWYQQTPGQGLQFLFEYFSETQRNKGNFPGRFSGRQFSNSRSEMNVSTLELGDSALYLCASSLYREETQYFGPGTRLLVL.